This T cell receptor (beta chain) comes out of a study of shared clonotypes between healthy human individuals. Overall study: Donors were two women and a few men aged 18 to 49. A donor's plate count was three for CD4 naive and three for CD4 memory; CD8 naive had two and CD8 memory one. General study points: Since donors were few, the genetic and exposure-history diversity represented was limited. Among donors, the sharing of clonotypes was expected to be influenced by sequencing depth.

Note on this clone: Antigen: not known.

Selected positively for CCR7 and CD45RO-negative, naive CD8 cells excluded terminally differentiated effector memory CD45RA+ cells. Clones were read by immunoSEQ multiplex PCR, and TCRdb kept only the in-frame ones, dropping some. The sample has about 1,900,000 clones; about 95% are singletons. Trimming shortened V by 4 bases and J by 8 bases, and 13 bases separated the two germline ends. Germline V gene sequence: CDR1 SGHDT, CDR2 YYEEEE. The CDR3 is 13 amino acids. This chain links TRBV5-6 with TRBJ1-3; no clear D gene. The receptor was isolated from a man aged 18 to 30 in good health. Sequencing was carried out using naive CD8+ T cells sorted from blood. CDR3 nucleotides: TGTGCCAGCAGCCTGCAGGACGGGGACACCATATATTTT. This gives the protein CASSLQDGDTIYF.